This TCR beta chain was recovered during a study of CD8+ T cells in alopecia areata. Study results and limitations: Scalp samples also yield sequences from resident alphabeta T cells of normal skin. TCRs were shared less clearly across patients than in mice, possibly for HLA-related reasons.

In regard to this clone: Its specificity is not known.

cDNA reverse transcribed from extracted RNA served as the sequencing template. Measured with immunoSEQ multiplex PCR; TCRdb has only the in-frame clones, and not every one. The sample includes 220,000 or so clones, more than 45% seen only once; the top ten take 0.45%. Trimming shortened V by 1 base and J by 0 bases, and 4 bases separated the two germline ends. Germline lookup yields CDR1 SEHNR and CDR2 FQNEAQ (reference sequence). The CDR3 sequence is 14 residues long. Alopecia areata patients provided lesional scalp punch biopsies and peripheral blood, both collected for the study. The clonotype originates from a human donor with alopecia areata. The rearrangement uses TRBV7-9 and TRBJ2-1; D unresolved. Source: CD4+ T cells sorted from blood, taken at week 0. CDR3 loop: CASSLVGSYNEQFF. The CDR3 coding sequence is TGTGCCAGCAGCTTAGTAGGCTCCTACAATGAGCAGTTCTTC.